The rows below give T cell receptor beta chains drawn from one sample of a study of cytomegalovirus exposure and HLA in healthy donors. Clones were sequenced by immunoSEQ multiplex PCR, and TCRdb holds only the in-frame ones, with some missing. The repertoire holds 150,000 to 200,000 clones, with over 70% as singletons. Sequencing input: PBMCs. The receptors stem from a woman aged 45-65 years in good health and CMV-seropositive. The CDR3 runs from the conserved cysteine through the conserved F or W. The D gene is left open where the match is weak. Clone size, where shown, is once, few, many, or a class for clones that have expanded.

D,size,V,J,CDR3,DNA
-,-,TRBV29-1,TRBJ2-7,CSAKRGGYEQYF,TGCAGCGCAAAACGTGGCGGATACGAGCAGTACTTC
-,few,TRBV12-5,TRBJ1-1,CASGLVLSRNTEAFF,TGTGCTAGTGGTTTGGTACTTTCCCGGAACACTGAAGCTTTCTTT
-,-,TRBV30,TRBJ1-3,CAWSTGAGNTIYF,TGTGCCTGGAGTACCGGGGCTGGAAACACCATATATTTT
-,once,TRBV7-2,TRBJ1-5,CASSAGRQPQHF,TGTGCCAGCAGCGCCGGTAGACAGCCCCAGCATTTT
-,-,TRBV5-1,TRBJ2-3,CASSFAGASTDTQYF,TGCGCCAGCAGCTTCGCGGGGGCCTCCACAGATACGCAGTATTTT
-,once,TRBV19,TRBJ1-1,CASSPPGVTTEAFF,TGTGCCAGTAGCCCCCCCGGGGTAACCACTGAAGCTTTCTTT
TRBD1,-,TRBV6-1,TRBJ1-4,CASSGTGNNEKLFF,TGTGCCAGCAGCGGGACAGGTAACAATGAAAAACTGTTTTTT
TRBD1,-,TRBV11-1,TRBJ1-1,CASSFPGQTTEAFF,TGTGCCAGCAGCTTTCCGGGACAGACGACTGAAGCTTTCTTT
TRBD1,-,TRBV9,TRBJ2-5,CASSPSGTGGVETQYF,TGTGCCAGCAGCCCCTCCGGTACAGGGGGCGTAGAGACCCAGTACTTC
TRBD1,-,TRBV4-2,TRBJ1-2,CASSQERGQGANGYTF,TGTGCCAGCAGCCAAGAAAGGGGACAGGGGGCCAATGGCTACACCTTC
TRBD2,-,TRBV7-9,TRBJ2-3,CASSISGAGTDTQYF,TGTGCCAGCAGCATTAGCGGGGCGGGCACAGATACGCAGTATTTT
-,-,TRBV28,TRBJ2-7,CASTWGNAGLVYEQYF,TGTGCCAGCACCTGGGGAAACGCAGGACTGGTCTACGAGCAGTACTTC
-,-,TRBV7-2,TRBJ2-5,CASSFNEGETQYF,TGTGCCAGCAGCTTCAACGAGGGAGAGACCCAGTACTTC
TRBD1,-,TRBV25-1,TRBJ2-1,CASSLPGQGSQFF,TGTGCCAGCTCGCTCCCGGGACAGGGGTCCCAGTTCTTC
-,-,TRBV5-6,TRBJ2-5,CASSLRQGGEPYQETQYF,TGTGCCAGCAGCTTGAGGCAGGGGGGCGAACCGTACCAAGAGACCCAGTACTTC
TRBD2,-,TRBV5-4,TRBJ2-1,CASSSPGLGHNEQFF,TGTGCCAGCAGCTCTCCGGGACTAGGCCACAATGAGCAGTTCTTC
TRBD2,-,TRBV5-1,TRBJ2-5,CASRVGLAGTQETQYF,TGCGCCAGCAGGGTTGGGCTAGCGGGGACCCAAGAGACCCAGTACTTC
TRBD2,once,TRBV29-1,TRBJ2-3,CSADGGADTQYF,TGCAGCGCCGACGGGGGGGCGGATACGCAGTATTTT
-,-,TRBV7-9,TRBJ1-3,CASSPSARGFGNTIYF,TGTGCCAGCAGCCCATCCGCTAGGGGTTTTGGAAACACCATATATTTT
-,-,TRBV2,TRBJ1-1,CASSAMGAGNTEAFF,TGTGCCAGCAGTGCTATGGGGGCTGGAAACACTGAAGCTTTCTTT
-,-,TRBV18,TRBJ1-2,CASSPRQSGYTF,TGTGCCAGCTCACCTCGACAGTCCGGCTACACCTTC
-,-,TRBV15,TRBJ1-6,CATSLTQDSNSPLHF,TGTGCCACCAGCCTTACTCAGGACAGTAATTCACCCCTCCACTTT
TRBD1,-,TRBV2,TRBJ1-5,CASSDDRVGSSNQPQHF,TGTGCCAGCAGTGACGACAGGGTCGGGTCTAGCAATCAGCCCCAGCATTTT
TRBD2,-,TRBV9,TRBJ2-1,CASSARLASSYNEQFF,TGTGCCAGCAGCGCCAGACTAGCAAGTTCTTACAATGAGCAGTTCTTC
TRBD1,-,TRBV19,TRBJ1-4,CASSTLDRSTNEKLFF,TGTGCCAGTAGTACCCTGGACAGGTCAACTAATGAAAAACTGTTTTTT
TRBD1,-,TRBV27,TRBJ2-7,CASSPNRGGHEQYF,TGTGCCAGCAGTCCCAACAGGGGTGGCCACGAGCAGTACTTC
-,-,TRBV19,TRBJ1-2,CASSSMLDSGDYGYTF,TGTGCCAGTAGTTCCATGCTGGACAGCGGAGACTATGGCTACACCTTC
-,-,TRBV9,TRBJ2-7,CASSVGGGPYEQYF,TGTGCCAGCAGCGTAGGGGGGGGGCCCTACGAGCAGTACTTC
-,-,TRBV5-4,TRBJ1-1,CASSLDQGGTPAFF,TGTGCCAGCAGCTTGGACCAGGGTGGGACACCGGCTTTCTTT
TRBD1,once,TRBV6-1,TRBJ1-2,CASSEHRGRPYGYTF,TGTGCCAGCAGTGAGCACAGGGGGCGCCCCTATGGCTACACCTTC
-,-,TRBV6-1,TRBJ1-4,CASRSHTTNEKLFF,TGTGCCAGCAGGTCACATACAACTAATGAAAAACTGTTTTTT
-,-,TRBV7-2,TRBJ1-3,CASSLAGGRNTIYF,TGTGCCAGCAGCTTAGCCGGAGGGAGAAACACCATATATTTT
-,-,TRBV13,TRBJ1-2,CASSLSGPYGYTF,TGTGCCAGCAGCTTATCAGGGCCCTATGGCTACACCTTC
TRBD1,-,TRBV5-4,TRBJ1-6,CASSYDRGNSPLHF,TGTGCCAGCAGCTACGACAGGGGTAATTCACCCCTCCACTTT
TRBD2,-,TRBV5-4,TRBJ2-5,CASSFRTSGQETQYF,TGTGCCAGCAGCTTTCGAACTAGCGGTCAAGAGACCCAGTACTTC
-,-,TRBV11-1,TRBJ2-7,CASSLGQGLVYEQYF,TGTGCCAGCAGCTTAGGACAGGGACTTGTCTACGAGCAGTACTTC
-,-,TRBV18,TRBJ2-1,CASSPGAQQYNEQFF,TGTGCCAGCTCACCGGGGGCACAGCAATACAATGAGCAGTTCTTC
TRBD1,once,TRBV6-1,TRBJ2-1,CASSEIRGRRDRGYNEQFF,TGTGCCAGCAGTGAAATTCGCGGCAGACGGGACAGGGGCTACAATGAGCAGTTCTTC
-,-,TRBV5-4,TRBJ2-2,CASSLEFGGQKTGELFF,TGTGCCAGCAGCTTGGAATTCGGGGGGCAGAAAACCGGGGAGCTGTTTTTT
TRBD1,-,TRBV7-3,TRBJ1-1,CASSYTGETEAFF,TGTGCCAGCAGCTATACAGGGGAGACTGAAGCTTTCTTT
TRBD2,-,TRBV2,TRBJ2-3,CASSDYKLAGGTDTQYF,TGTGCCAGCAGTGATTACAAGCTAGCGGGGGGCACAGATACGCAGTATTTT
TRBD1,-,TRBV7-8,TRBJ1-1,CASSLGIVGGKDTEAFF,TGTGCCAGCAGCTTAGGGATTGTAGGGGGCAAGGACACTGAAGCTTTCTTT
TRBD2,-,TRBV5-1,TRBJ2-3,CASRLAGERTDTQYF,TGCGCCAGCCGACTAGCGGGGGAGCGAACAGATACGCAGTATTTT
TRBD2,-,TRBV4-1,TRBJ2-1,CASSHPGLGYNEQFF,TGCGCCAGCAGCCATCCGGGACTAGGTTACAATGAGCAGTTCTTC
-,-,TRBV6-1,TRBJ2-3,CASSARVFTDTQYF,TGTGCCAGCAGTGCCAGGGTATTCACAGATACGCAGTATTTT
TRBD1,once,TRBV28,TRBJ1-1,CASSQPTGGSAEAFF,TGTGCCAGCAGTCAGCCCACAGGGGGGTCCGCTGAAGCTTTCTTT
-,once,TRBV29-1,TRBJ1-1,CSVEGGGPGGLNTEAFF,TGCAGCGTTGAGGGGGGGGGACCTGGGGGGCTGAACACTGAAGCTTTCTTT
-,few,TRBV7-2,TRBJ2-5,CASSLNRVETQYF,TGTGCCAGCAGCTTAAACAGGGTAGAGACCCAGTACTTC
-,-,TRBV4-1,TRBJ1-5,CASSQDHGLKQSQPQHF,TGCGCCAGCAGCCAAGATCACGGGTTGAAGCAGAGTCAGCCCCAGCATTTT
TRBD2,-,TRBV19,TRBJ2-1,CASSILAGIRDEQFF,TGTGCCAGTAGTATTTTAGCGGGGATAAGGGATGAGCAGTTCTTC
-,few,TRBV9,TRBJ1-2,CASSVGDINYGYTF,TGTGCCAGCAGCGTTGGGGACATCAACTATGGCTACACCTTC
TRBD1,-,TRBV27,TRBJ1-1,CASSPGTGLEAFF,TGTGCCAGCAGTCCAGGGACAGGACTTGAAGCTTTCTTT
-,-,TRBV2,TRBJ1-5,CASSDLVSNQPQHF,TGTGCCAGCAGTGACCTCGTTAGCAATCAGCCCCAGCATTTT
TRBD2,once,TRBV7-9,TRBJ2-7,CASSLAGRLAETYEQYF,TGTGCCAGCAGCTTAGCGGGACGACTAGCGGAAACCTACGAGCAGTACTTC
-,few,TRBV4-1,TRBJ1-1,CASSQDGEGVNTEAFF,TGCGCCAGCAGCCAAGATGGGGAGGGTGTGAACACTGAAGCTTTCTTT
-,-,TRBV2,TRBJ2-5,CASSEAGGGDGTQYF,TGTGCCAGCAGTGAAGCAGGTGGAGGGGACGGGACCCAGTACTTC